This T cell receptor (beta chain) was retrieved from a study of T cell clonality in common variable immunodeficiency. Broader study findings: Patient heterogeneity in the CVID cohort limited correlations between repertoire features and clinical complications.

TCRdb keeps only in-frame clones here, not all; method: immunoSEQ multiplex PCR. The sample contains over 35,000 clones, none of them singletons. V was pared by 0 bases and J by 6 bases, with 14 bases between. The length of the CDR3 is 15 residues. Germline V lookup: CDR1 DFQATT, CDR2 SNEGSKA (reference sequence). This clone has at least ten counts. Its antigen remains unidentified. The read terminates 3 residues ahead of where the CDR3 ends, so the germline J gene completes it. This chain uses TRBV20-1 with TRBJ1-4, with TRBD1 as a possible D gene (5 bases). The sequenced material came from peripheral blood mononuclear cells. The origin of this receptor is a person aged 18 to 69 in good health. The CDR3 protein is CSAREEQAGDEKLFF. CDR3 DNA (partial): TGCAGTGCTAGAGAAGAACAGGCAGGAGATGAAAAA.